This T cell receptor beta chain was profiled in a study of OX40 agonist ivuxolimab in advanced cancers. Study-wide results and limits: Antigen specificity remained undetermined for the expanded peripheral T cells.

Note on this clone: Its antigen remains unknown.

The protocol was immunoSEQ multiplex PCR, while the TCRdb copy is restricted to in-frame clones and leaves out a portion. This table has about 62,000 clones, 92% appearing once. Looked up from germline, CDR1 is MNHEY and CDR2 is SMNVEV (reference sequence). The CDR3 is made up of 14 amino acids. Deletions cut 3 bases from V and 0 bases from J, with 8 bases between. This specimen consisted of CD4+ or CD8+ T cells sorted from blood, obtained in a trial of the OX40 agonist ivuxolimab. The chain combines TRBV27 with TRBJ2-5; D is ambiguous. The clonotype comes from an adult with an advanced solid tumor such as melanoma, head and neck, liver or kidney cancer. Here the CDR3 DNA reads TGTGCCAGCAGTTTGGGTGGTTACCAAGAGACCCAGTACTTC. This gives the protein CASSLGGYQETQYF.